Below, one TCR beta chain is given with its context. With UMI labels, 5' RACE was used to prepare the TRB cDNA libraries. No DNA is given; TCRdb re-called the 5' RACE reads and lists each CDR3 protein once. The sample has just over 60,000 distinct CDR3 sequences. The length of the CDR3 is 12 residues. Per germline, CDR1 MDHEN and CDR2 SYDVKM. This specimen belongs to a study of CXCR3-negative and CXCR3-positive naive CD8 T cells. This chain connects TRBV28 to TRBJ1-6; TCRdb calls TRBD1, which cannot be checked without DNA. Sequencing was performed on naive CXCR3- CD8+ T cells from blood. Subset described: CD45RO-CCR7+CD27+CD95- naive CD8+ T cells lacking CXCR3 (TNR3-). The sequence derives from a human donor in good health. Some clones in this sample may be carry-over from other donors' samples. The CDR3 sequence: CASSSGNSPLHF.